These 3 T cell receptor beta chains originate from one sample sequenced in a study of regulatory T cells in long-lasting Graves disease. HTBI primers from iRepertoire and Arm-PCR of CDR3 regions yielded the TCR beta libraries. MiXCR, run by TCRdb on the multiplex PCR reads, gives a single entry per CDR3 protein. The data hold hundreds of thousands of distinct CDR3 sequences, with 15% to 17% observed a single time. As to time point: newly diagnosed GD, antithyroid drugs for less than 3 months. The authors made the TCR library using RNA they extracted from PBMCs. The sample here was peripheral blood mononuclear cells (PBMCs), taken at new diagnosis, from a patient treated with antithyroid drugs. The receptor set was obtained from a female donor with Graves disease.

This chain joins TRBV20-1 and TRBJ2-3; no clear D. In germline, CDR1 is DFQATT, CDR2 SNEGSKA (reference sequence). The CDR3 runs to 14 residues. Trimming left V 3 bases short and J 2 bases short, with 12 bases between. The CDR3 coding sequence is TGCAGTGCTAGTGCGACCTGGGACACAGATACGCAGTATTTT. Protein sequence: CSASATWDTDTQYF.

This clonotype was counted many times. The genes are TRBV7-9 and TRBJ1-1; D gene uncertain. CDR3 length: 13 amino acids. Germline CDR1 reads SEHNR; CDR2 reads FQNEAQ (reference sequence). Trimming removed 1 base at V and 4 bases at J, with 7 bases between. This CDR3 reads CASSLGSSTEAFF. CDR3 nucleotides: TGTGCCAGCAGCTTAGGTTCATCCACTGAAGCTTTCTTT. Drawing the rest from reference TRBV7-9 and TRBJ1-1, the complete variable domain is DTGVSQNPRHKITKRGQNVTFRCDPISEHNRLYWYRQTLGQGPEFLTYFQNEAQLEKSRLLSDRFSAERPKGSFSTLEIQRTEQGDSAMYLCASSLGSSTEAFFGQGTRLTVV.

This clonotype was recorded a few times. With a much larger clone just one base away, this may be a read error. The CDR3 DNA follows: TGCGCCGGCAGCTTCGGGGACAGGGGATATGAAGCTTTCTTT. This gives the protein CAGSFGDRGYEAFF. The rearrangement links TRBV5-1 to TRBJ1-1, with TRBD1 identical over 10 bases. This CDR3 spans 14 amino acids. Germline lookup yields CDR1 SGHRS and CDR2 YFSETQ.